The 14 T cell receptor beta chains reported below all come from one sample, sequenced in a study of T cell responses to AZD1222 COVID-19 vaccine. The protocol was immunoSEQ multiplex PCR, while the TCRdb copy is restricted to in-frame clones and leaves out a portion. This repertoire shows around 160,000 clones, just over 90% found once; its top ten account for 1.3%. Specimen: peripheral blood, collected 28 days after the second AZD1222 dose. Receptor source: an adult who received the AZD1222 COVID-19 vaccine.

This clone has a single count. The gene calls are TRBV5-1 and TRBJ1-2; 8 bases line up with TRBD1. The V gene end was trimmed by 4 bases and the J gene end by 12 bases; junction bases not matched to a gene: 8. The CDR3 runs 12 residues. Germline CDR1 reads SGHRS; CDR2 reads YFSETQ. The CDR3 DNA reads as TGCGCCAGCAGCACCGGGACAGGTTACGACACCTTC. Encoded protein: CASSTGTGYDTF.

The chain couples TRBV5-1 to TRBJ1-4; TRBD1 might be the D (5 bases). This CDR3 contains 17 residues. Germline V CDR1 and CDR2: SGHRS, YFSETQ. The V end lost 4 bases, the J end lost 2 bases, and 18 bases lay between the germline ends. The DNA of the CDR3 is TGCGCCAGCAGCCAAGGGACGGGGAGGGTGACTAATGAAAAACTGTTTTTT. Its translation is CASSQGTGRVTNEKLFF.

This chain uses TRBV12-3 or TRBV12-4 with TRBJ1-6; TRBD1 is a possible D gene (5 bases). The CDR3 runs to 13 residues. V lost 7 bases and J 10 bases, leaving 14 bases between the germline ends. In DNA form, the CDR3 reads TGTGCCAGCACCGGCGGGCAGGGCTCACCCCTCCACTTT. This translates into CASTGGQGSPLHF.

The chain joins TRBV6-2 or TRBV6-3 to TRBJ1-3, with 7 bases that match TRBD1. This CDR3 has 14 amino acids. Trimming removed 0 bases from V and 5 bases from J; junction bases left unmatched: 1. The germline gives CDR1 MNHEY, CDR2 SVGEGT. This CDR3 reads CASSYSGGRNTIYF. CDR3 nucleotides: TGTGCCAGCAGTTACTCAGGGGGCAGAAACACCATATATTTT.

The chain employs TRBV3-1 (or the pseudogene TRBV3-2) and TRBJ1-1; possibly TRBD1 for D (5 bases). CDR1 is LGHDT and CDR2 is YNNKEL in the germline V gene (reference sequence). The germline V and J ends were trimmed by 3 bases and 4 bases, with 9 bases remaining between them. The CDR3 runs to 13 residues. This chain's CDR3 is CASSHGGTTEAFF. CDR3 nucleotides: TGTGCCAGCAGCCACGGGGGGACCACTGAAGCTTTCTTT.

The rearrangement links TRBV6-1 to TRBJ2-3; D gene unclear. Germline V lookup: CDR1 MNHNS, CDR2 SASEGT. This CDR3 has 15 amino acids. The germline V and J ends were trimmed by 3 bases and 2 bases, with 12 bases remaining between them. The DNA of the CDR3 is TGTGCCAGCAGTGAGGGATATGTTTCCACAGATACGCAGTATTTT. Translation gives CASSEGYVSTDTQYF.

The genes are TRBV6-4 and TRBJ2-3, with D possibly being TRBD1 (6 bases). Trimming removed 6 bases at V and 2 bases at J, with 12 bases between. Germline CDR1 and CDR2: MRHNA and SNTAGT. The CDR3 length is 14 residues. The CDR3 DNA reads as TGTGCCAGCAGGGAGACAGGTCTCACAGATACGCAGTATTTT. Translated: CASRETGLTDTQYF.

The chain uses TRBV12-3 or TRBV12-4 and TRBJ1-2; D is unresolved. Between the trimmed V and J ends, which lost 3 bases and 5 bases, there was a span of 4 bases. This CDR3 is 11 amino acids long. CDR3 protein: CASSLHYGYTF. CDR3 DNA: TGTGCCAGCAGTTTGCATTATGGCTACACCTTC.

The chain has TRBV15 and TRBJ2-1; 8 bases line up with TRBD1. The CDR3 runs to 18 residues. V gave up 1 base and J gave up 13 bases; unmatched junction bases: 21. Germline assignment: CDR1 LNHNV and CDR2 YYDKDF (reference sequence). CDR3 sequence reads: CATSRGGAGGRQERNQFF. The CDR3 DNA follows: TGTGCCACCAGCAGAGGGGGGGCAGGGGGCAGACAAGAGCGGAACCAGTTCTTC.

The chain is built from TRBV7-9 and TRBJ2-5; 7 bases are shared with TRBD1. The CDR3 has 14 amino acids. The junction had 3 bases not matched to a gene; V was cut back by 4 bases and J by 1 base. Germline CDR1 reads SEHNR; CDR2 reads FQNEAQ (reference sequence). The CDR3 here is CASSSRTGQETQYF. CDR3 in DNA: TGTGCCAGCAGCTCCAGGACAGGCCAAGAGACCCAGTACTTC.

V is TRBV3-1 (or the pseudogene TRBV3-2) and J is TRBJ2-1; TRBD1 matches 12 bases. After removal of 2 bases from V and 10 bases from J, the junction contained 18 bases not matched to a gene. CDR3 size: 19 residues. Looked up from germline, CDR1 is LGHDT and CDR2 is YNNKEL (reference sequence). The CDR3 loop is CASSQPGQGAGFPLGEQFF. The CDR3 DNA reads as TGTGCCAGCAGCCAACCGGGACAGGGGGCGGGCTTCCCTTTAGGGGAGCAGTTCTTC.

The V call is TRBV6-2 or TRBV6-3, the J call TRBJ2-3; D may match TRBD1 or TRBD2 (5 bases each). CDR1 and CDR2 (germline): MNHEY, SVGEGT. The CDR3 contains 16 residues. Trimming took 2 bases from V and 0 from J, leaving 12 bases between them. CDR3 coding DNA: TGTGCCAGCAGTTACCGTTCGGGACCTAGCACAGATACGCAGTATTTT. Amino acid sequence: CASSYRSGPSTDTQYF.

The CDR3: CASSADGQWNTEAFF. The CDR3 nucleotides are TGCGCCAGCAGCGCCGATGGACAGTGGAACACTGAAGCTTTCTTT. The chain combines TRBV5-1 with TRBJ1-1, with TRBD1 as a possible D gene (6 bases). Germline-derived CDR1 and CDR2 are SGHRS and YFSETQ. This CDR3 is 15 amino acids long. The V end lost 4 bases, the J end lost 1 base, and 14 bases lay between the germline ends. Complete variable domain (other parts from reference TRBV5-1 and TRBJ1-1): KAGVTQTPRYLIKTRGQQVTLSCSPISGHRSVSWYQQTPGQGLQFLFEYFSETQRNKGNFPGRFSGRQFSNSRSEMNVSTLELGDSALYLCASSADGQWNTEAFFGQGTRLTVV.

This chain uses TRBV7-8 with TRBJ1-5; the match to TRBD1 covers 7 bases. The CDR3 runs 16 residues. CDR1 SGHVS and CDR2 FQNEAQ come from the germline V gene. Losses at the gene ends were 1 base for V and 1 base for J; bases not matched to a gene: 4. Here the CDR3 DNA reads TGTGCCAGCAGCTTAGAGGGGGCGCTGAGCAATCAGCCCCAGCATTTT. Protein: CASSLEGALSNQPQHF.